This T cell receptor (beta chain) was observed in a study of blood T cells in healthy people across ages. Whole-study findings and limits: Aged donors had fewer naive CD4+ cells and lower diversity than long-lived donors.

Next came a second PCR, run for about 6 to 11 cycles, which used a sample-barcoded 5' primer along with a J-beta primer mix. TCRdb reprocessed the 5' RACE reads via MiXCR and lists one record per CDR3 protein. The repertoire holds around 750,000 distinct CDR3 sequences, with roughly 50% as singletons. Worth noting for this clonotype: Antigen: not known.

Trimming cost V 0 bases and J 4 bases, with 14 bases left between them. The CDR3 contains 16 residues. From germline, CDR1 is SGHRS and CDR2 YFSETQ. This rearrangement joins TRBV5-1 to TRBJ2-1, with D perhaps TRBD1 or TRBD2 (6 bases each). The receptor comes from a man of 80 years or more in good health. Sequenced sample: blood. Here the CDR3 reads CASSLGAEGVYNEQFF. The CDR3 DNA is TGCGCCAGCAGCTTGGGAGCGGAGGGGGTATACAATGAGCAGTTCTTC.